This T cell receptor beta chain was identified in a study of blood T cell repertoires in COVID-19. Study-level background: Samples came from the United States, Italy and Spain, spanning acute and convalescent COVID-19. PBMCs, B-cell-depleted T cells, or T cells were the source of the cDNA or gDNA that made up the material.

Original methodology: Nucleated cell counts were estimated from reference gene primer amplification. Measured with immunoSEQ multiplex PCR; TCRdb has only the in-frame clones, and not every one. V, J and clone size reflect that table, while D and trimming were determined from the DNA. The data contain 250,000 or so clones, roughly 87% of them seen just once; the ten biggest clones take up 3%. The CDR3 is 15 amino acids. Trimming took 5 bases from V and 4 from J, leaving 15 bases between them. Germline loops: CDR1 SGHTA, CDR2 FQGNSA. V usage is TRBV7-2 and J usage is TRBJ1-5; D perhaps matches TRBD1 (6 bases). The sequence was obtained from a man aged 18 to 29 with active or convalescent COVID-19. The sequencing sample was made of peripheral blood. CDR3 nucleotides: TGTGCCAGCAGCAACTACGAGGGGGTAAATCAGCCCCAGCATTTT. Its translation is CASSNYEGVNQPQHF.